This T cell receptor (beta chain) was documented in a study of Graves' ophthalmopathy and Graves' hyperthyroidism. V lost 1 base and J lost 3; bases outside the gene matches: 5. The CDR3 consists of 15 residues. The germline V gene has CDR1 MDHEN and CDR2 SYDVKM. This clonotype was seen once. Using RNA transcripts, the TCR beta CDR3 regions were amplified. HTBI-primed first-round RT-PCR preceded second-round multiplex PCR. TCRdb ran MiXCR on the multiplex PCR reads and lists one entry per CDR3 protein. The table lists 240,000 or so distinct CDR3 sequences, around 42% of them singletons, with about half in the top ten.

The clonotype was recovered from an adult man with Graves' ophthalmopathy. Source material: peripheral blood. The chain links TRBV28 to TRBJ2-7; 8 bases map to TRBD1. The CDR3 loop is CASSLSDRAGYEQYF. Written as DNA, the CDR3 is TGTGCCAGCAGTTTATCGGACAGGGCAGGCTACGAGCAGTACTTC.